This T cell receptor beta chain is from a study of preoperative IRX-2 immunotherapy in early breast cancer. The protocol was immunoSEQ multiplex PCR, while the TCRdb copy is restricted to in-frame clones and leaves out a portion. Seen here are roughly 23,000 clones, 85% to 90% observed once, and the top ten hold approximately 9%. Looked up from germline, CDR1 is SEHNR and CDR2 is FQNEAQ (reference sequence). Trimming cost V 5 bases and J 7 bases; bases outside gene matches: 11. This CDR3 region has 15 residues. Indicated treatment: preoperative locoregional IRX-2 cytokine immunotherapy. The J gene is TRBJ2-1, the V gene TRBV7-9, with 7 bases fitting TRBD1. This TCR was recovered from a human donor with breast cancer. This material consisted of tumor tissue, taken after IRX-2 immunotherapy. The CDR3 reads CASSPSGVRGNEQFF. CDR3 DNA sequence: TGTGCCAGCAGCCCTTCCGGGGTCAGGGGGAATGAGCAGTTCTTC.